These T cell receptor beta chains were read from a single sample in a study of T cells in Graves' hyperthyroidism and ophthalmopathy. TCRdb reanalysed the multiplex PCR reads using MiXCR and keeps one entry per CDR3 protein. The sample shows a few hundred thousand distinct CDR3 sequences, more than 15% of them seen only once. Sequenced: blood. These receptors were obtained from a woman aged 35 to 49 with Graves' ophthalmopathy. Each CDR3 is given with its conserved first and last residue. The D gene is left open where the match is weak. Some rows have no size entry. The others give once, few or many, or a class for an expanded clone.

j_call | v_call | d_call | clone_size | cdr3_aa | cdr3_nt
TRBJ2-1 | TRBV20-1 | TRBD2 | - | CSQSSGFYNEQFF | TGCAGTCAATCTAGCGGGTTCTACAATGAGCAGTTCTTC
TRBJ1-1 | TRBV30 | - | many | CAWERYTEAFF | TGTGCCTGGGAGAGGTACACTGAAGCTTTCTTT
TRBJ1-1 | TRBV9 | TRBD1 | many | CASSVAGTGLDEAFF | TGTGCCAGCAGCGTAGCGGGGACAGGACTAGATGAAGCTTTCTTT
TRBJ2-1 | TRBV20-1 | TRBD2 | many | CSARGTSDNEQFF | TGCAGTGCTAGAGGGACTAGCGACAATGAGCAGTTCTTC
TRBJ1-3 | TRBV6-1 | - | few | CASTLGAFSGNTIYF | TGTGCCAGCACCCTGGGGGCATTCTCTGGAAACACCATATATTTT
TRBJ2-3 | TRBV4-1 | - | - | CASSQVLSTDTQYF | TGCGCCAGCAGCCAAGTTCTGAGCACAGATACGCAGTATTTT
TRBJ2-7 | TRBV6-2/TRBV6-3 | TRBD2 | - | CASSHKAGGPGEQYF | TGTGCCAGCAGTCACAAAGCGGGAGGGCCGGGGGAGCAGTACTTC
TRBJ2-5 | TRBV9 | TRBD2 | - | CACSLGLAGAETQYF | TGTGCCTGCAGCCTTGGACTAGCGGGGGCAGAGACCCAGTACTTC
TRBJ2-5 | TRBV7-9 | - | - | CASSPQKGGETQYF | TGTGCCAGCAGCCCTCAAAAGGGGGGCGAGACCCAGTACTTC
TRBJ2-3 | TRBV20-1 | TRBD2 | many | CSAWRGGTDTQYF | TGCAGTGCCTGGCGGGGGGGCACAGATACGCAGTATTTT
TRBJ2-6 | TRBV5-1 | - | - | CASSLITGSGANVLTF | TGCGCCAGCAGCTTGATTACGGGCTCTGGGGCCAACGTCCTGACTTTC
TRBJ2-4 | TRBV7-2 | - | - | CASSLEVLAKNIQYF | TGTGCCAGCAGCTTAGAAGTCCTAGCCAAAAACATTCAGTACTTC
TRBJ2-1 | TRBV7-9 | TRBD2 | few | CASSLGGGSGDNEQFF | TGTGCCAGCAGCTTAGGAGGCGGGAGTGGGGACAATGAGCAGTTCTTC
TRBJ1-4 | TRBV6-1 | TRBD1 | - | CASSEGQGREKLFF | TGTGCCAGCAGTGAAGGACAGGGTCGGGAAAAACTGTTTTTT
TRBJ2-5 | TRBV2 | - | many | CASQRRGAPQETQYF | TGTGCCAGCCAGAGGAGAGGGGCGCCCCAGGAGACCCAGTACTTC
TRBJ1-2 | TRBV7-2 | - | many | CASKPSAGTGGYTF | TGTGCCAGCAAACCCTCGGCGGGGACCGGTGGCTACACCTTC
TRBJ2-3 | TRBV2 | TRBD2 | many | CASSDLRGDRDTQYF | TGTGCCAGCAGTGACTTACGGGGGGATCGAGATACGCAGTATTTT
TRBJ2-5 | TRBV5-1 | - | - | CASSSLGDIQGTQYF | TGCGCCAGCAGCTCCTTAGGGGATATCCAAGGGACCCAGTACTTC